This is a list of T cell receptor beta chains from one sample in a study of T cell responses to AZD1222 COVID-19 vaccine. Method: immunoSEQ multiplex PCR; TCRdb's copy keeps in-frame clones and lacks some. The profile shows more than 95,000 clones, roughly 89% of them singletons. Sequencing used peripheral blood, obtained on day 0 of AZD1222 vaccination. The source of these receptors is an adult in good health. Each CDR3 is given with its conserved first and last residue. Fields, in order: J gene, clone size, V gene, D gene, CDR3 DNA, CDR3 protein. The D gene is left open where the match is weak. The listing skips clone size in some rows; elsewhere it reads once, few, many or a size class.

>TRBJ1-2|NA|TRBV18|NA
TGTGCCAGCTCACAGGAAAACTATGGCTACACCTTC
CASSQENYGYTF
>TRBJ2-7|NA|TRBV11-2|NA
TGTGCCAGCACCCGGAGTACGGGGCAGTACTTC
CASTRSTGQYF
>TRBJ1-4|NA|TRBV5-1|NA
TGCGCCAGCAGCTTGGCCCCACAGGGTGGGGGTGAAAAACTGTTTTTT
CASSLAPQGGGEKLFF
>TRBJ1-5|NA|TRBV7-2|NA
TGTGCCAGCAGCGCCAGTGCTAATCAGCCCCAGCATTTT
CASSASANQPQHF
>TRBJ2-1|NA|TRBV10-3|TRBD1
TGTGCCGCGAACAGGGGGGACAATGAGCAGTTCTTC
CAANRGDNEQFF
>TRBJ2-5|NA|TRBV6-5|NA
TGTGCCAGCAGTTCCTCCCTAGGGCAGGCGACCCAGTACTTC
CASSSSLGQATQYF
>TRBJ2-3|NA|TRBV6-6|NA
TGTGCCAGCAGTTACAGGTGGGGGGGCACAGATACGCAGTATTTT
CASSYRWGGTDTQYF
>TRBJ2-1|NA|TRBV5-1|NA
TGCGCCAGCAGCCCGGCGGGGGCTCCAATGGTGTCCTCCTACAATGAGCAGTTCTTC
CASSPAGAPMVSSYNEQFF
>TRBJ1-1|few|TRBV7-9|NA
TGTGCCGGGGGGAGCGGGGGAACTGAAGCTTTCTTT
CAGGSGGTEAFF
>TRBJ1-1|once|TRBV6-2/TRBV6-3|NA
TGTGCCAGCAGTTACGACGGGAACACTGAAGCTTTCTTT
CASSYDGNTEAFF